This passage covers 23 T cell receptor beta chains from one sample sequenced in a study of cytomegalovirus exposure and HLA in healthy donors. PCR involved 60 Vbeta and 13 Jbeta primers. TCRdb's table, derived via immunoSEQ multiplex PCR, lists solely in-frame clones and lacks some. Of some 160,000 clones listed, approximately 80% were seen once; the top ten hold 0.5% to 0.55%. The sample consisted of PBMCs. Every receptor here comes from a woman aged 45 to 65 in good health and CMV-seronegative.

The rearrangement joins TRBV28 to TRBJ2-4, with D hard to call. Between the trimmed V and J ends, which lost 7 bases and 0 bases, there was a span of 10 bases. Germline CDR1 and CDR2: MDHEN and SYDVKM. The CDR3 is made up of 14 amino acids. The CDR3: CASKAQLAKNIQYF. CDR3 DNA sequence: TGTGCCAGCAAAGCACAGCTAGCCAAAAACATTCAGTACTTC.

The chain joins TRBV27 to TRBJ1-6; 9 bases agree with TRBD1. The CDR3 is made up of 13 amino acids. The germline gives CDR1 MNHEY, CDR2 SMNVEV (reference sequence). Losses at the gene ends were 6 bases for V and 10 bases for J; bases not matched to a gene: 4. As DNA, the CDR3 is TGTGCCAGCAGGGACAGGGGAGGATCACCCCTCCACTTT. It is translated as CASRDRGGSPLHF.

The sample holds one count of this clone. This chain links TRBV5-4 with TRBJ2-3; 11 positions match TRBD2. V dropped 5 bases and J dropped 6; count of bases not matched to a gene: 8. The CDR3 is 15 amino acids. CDR1 is SGHNT and CDR2 is YYREEE in the germline V gene (reference sequence). CDR3: CASSNSGGGIDTQYF. The DNA for the CDR3 is TGTGCCAGCAGTAATAGCGGGGGGGGAATTGATACGCAGTATTTT.

The gene calls are TRBV15 and TRBJ2-5, with 9 positions matching TRBD2. V lost 0 bases and J lost 1; bases outside the gene matches: 6. This CDR3 is built from 17 residues. Per germline, CDR1 LNHNV and CDR2 YYDKDF (reference sequence). CDR3 amino acids: CATSRDLPSGIQETQYF. The CDR3 DNA follows: TGTGCCACCAGCAGAGATCTACCTAGCGGGATCCAAGAGACCCAGTACTTC.

The chain has TRBV5-1 and TRBJ2-1; 8 positions match TRBD1. Trimming at V came to 3 bases and at J to 6 bases, leaving 5 bases not matched to a gene. CDR1 and CDR2 (germline): SGHRS, YFSETQ. This CDR3 region has 14 residues. CDR3 protein: CASSWTGRSNEQFF. The CDR3 coding sequence is TGCGCCAGCAGCTGGACAGGGAGATCCAATGAGCAGTTCTTC.

The chain couples TRBV11-3 to TRBJ2-2, with D possibly TRBD2 on 6 matching bases. The CDR3 has 15 residues. Germline-derived CDR1 and CDR2 are SGHNT and YENEEA. V lost 1 base and J lost 4, with 10 bases in between. The CDR3 region has the DNA TGTGCCAGCAGCTTAGCTCGCGGGGCCACCGGGGAGCTGTTTTTT. Residues: CASSLARGATGELFF.

The gene calls are TRBV7-2 and TRBJ1-1; TRBD1 agrees at 7 bases. Germline V gene data show CDR1 as SGHTA and CDR2 as FQGNSA. J gave up 1 base and V 3 bases, and 5 bases lay outside the gene matches. CDR3 size: 15 residues. The chain's CDR3 is CASSFAGTANTEAFF. The CDR3 bases are TGTGCCAGCAGCTTCGCCGGGACAGCGAACACTGAAGCTTTCTTT.

This clone was recorded only once. The J gene is TRBJ2-7, the V gene TRBV5-1; D gene uncertain. Germline values: CDR1 SGHRS, CDR2 YFSETQ. Between the trimmed V and J ends, which lost 1 base and 3 bases, there was a span of 14 bases. There are 15 residues in the CDR3. DNA of the CDR3: TGCGCCAGCAGCTTGTTCTCAACTCCCCTCTACGAGCAGTACTTC. Amino acid sequence: CASSLFSTPLYEQYF. The entire variable domain, with the rest obtained from reference TRBV5-1 and TRBJ2-7, is as follows: KAGVTQTPRYLIKTRGQQVTLSCSPISGHRSVSWYQQTPGQGLQFLFEYFSETQRNKGNFPGRFSGRQFSNSRSEMNVSTLELGDSALYLCASSLFSTPLYEQYFGPGTRLTVT.

The rearrangement links TRBV30 to TRBJ1-2; a weak D match, TRBD1 (6 bases). The germline gives CDR1 GTSNPN, CDR2 SVGIG (reference sequence). The CDR3 covers 14 residues. The V end was cut by 0 bases, the J end by 1 base, with 9 bases between. The CDR3 DNA sequence: TGTGCCTGGAGTGTACAAGGGGGTAACTATGGCTACACCTTC. This encodes CAWSVQGGNYGYTF.

The rearrangement uses TRBV6-5 and TRBJ2-1; 8 nucleotides line up with TRBD1. The V gene end was trimmed by 5 bases and the J gene end by 2 bases; junction bases not matched to a gene: 2. CDR1 and CDR2 from the germline V gene are MNHEY and SVGAGI. The CDR3 covers 14 residues. CDR3 loop: CASSTDRAYNEQFF. The CDR3, as DNA: TGTGCCAGCAGTACGGACAGGGCCTACAATGAGCAGTTCTTC.

The rearrangement links TRBV10-3 to TRBJ2-3, with 9 bases that match TRBD2. This CDR3 region has 16 residues. CDR1 and CDR2 (germline): ENHRY, SYGVKD. Trimming removed 5 bases from V and 2 bases from J; junction bases left unmatched: 8. CDR3 nucleotides: TGTGCCATCAGTTTTGCGGGGGGGTTCTCCACAGATACGCAGTATTTT. Protein: CAISFAGGFSTDTQYF.

The chain joins TRBV7-2 to TRBJ1-2; D call uncertain. This CDR3 contains 16 residues. Trimming shortened V by 4 bases and J by 0 bases, and 15 bases separated the two germline ends. Germline lookup yields CDR1 SGHTA and CDR2 FQGNSA. The CDR3 loop reads CASSSRASGANYGYTF. CDR3 nucleotides: TGTGCCAGCAGCTCGAGAGCGAGCGGAGCTAACTATGGCTACACCTTC.

Turning to this clone: The junction departs from the called germline gene at one end, perhaps through a read error. CDR3 DNA sequence: TGTTCCAGCAGCCAGGGACAGGGAAAGGAAAAACTGTTTTTT. Protein product: CSSSQGQGKEKLFF. V gene TRBV7-9 combines with J gene TRBJ1-4; TRBD1 aligns across 9 bases. There are 14 residues in the CDR3. Germline CDR1 and CDR2: SEHNR and FQNEAQ (reference sequence).

This clone was picked up a small number of times. V is TRBV6-6 and J is TRBJ1-1; D gene uncertain. V lost 6 bases and J lost 2, with 16 bases in between. Germline V gene lookup returns CDR1 MNHNY and CDR2 SVGAGI (reference sequence). The CDR3 covers 15 residues. In DNA form, the CDR3 reads TGTGCCAGCAGAGCTAGGCCCATTATAAACACTGAAGCTTTCTTT. It codes for CASRARPIINTEAFF.

This clone appeared a few times. V gene TRBV7-8 combines with J gene TRBJ2-7, with D possibly matching TRBD1 (5 bases). There are 15 residues in the CDR3. Trimming cost V 1 base and J 2 bases, with 12 bases left between them. CDR1 and CDR2 (germline): SGHVS, FQNEAQ. Here the CDR3 DNA reads TGTGCCAGCAGCTTAGTGGGTTCAGGGCCCTACGAGCAGTACTTC. Translation: CASSLVGSGPYEQYF. Filled out from reference TRBV7-8 and TRBJ2-7, the complete variable domain reads GAGVSQSPRYKVAKRGQDVALRCDPISGHVSLFWYQQALGQGPEFLTYFQNEAQLDKSGLPSDRFFAERPEGSVSTLKIQRTQQEDSAVYLCASSLVGSGPYEQYFGPGTRLTVT.

The J gene is TRBJ1-2, the V gene TRBV9, with D hard to call. The CDR3 runs to 12 residues. The germline V gene has CDR1 SGDLS and CDR2 YYNGEE. V lost 4 bases, J lost 5 bases, and 9 bases lay in between. CDR3 nucleotides: TGTGCCAGCAGCTCCATCCAGTATGGCTACACCTTC. Translation gives CASSSIQYGYTF. The whole variable domain, filled in from reference TRBV9 and TRBJ1-2, reads DSGVTQTPKHLITATGQRVTLRCSPRSGDLSVYWYQQSLDQGLQFLIQYYNGEERAKGNILERFSAQQFPDLHSELNLSSLELGDSALYFCASSSIQYGYTFGSGTRLTVV.

The gene calls are TRBV19 and TRBJ2-7; 7 positions agree with TRBD1. Germline V lookup: CDR1 LNHDA, CDR2 SQIVND (reference sequence). J was trimmed by 3 bases and V by 1 base; bases with no gene match: 6. The CDR3 runs 15 residues. CDR3 in DNA: TGTGCCAGTAGTATAGGGGACAGATTTAACTACGAGCAGTACTTC. Amino acids: CASSIGDRFNYEQYF. Full variable domain (rest looked up from reference TRBV19 and TRBJ2-7): DGGITQSPKYLFRKEGQNVTLSCEQNLNHDAMYWYRQDPGQGLRLIYYSQIVNDFQKGDIAEGYSVSREKKESFPLTVTSAQKNPTAFYLCASSIGDRFNYEQYFGPGTRLTVT.

The rearrangement joins TRBV19 to TRBJ2-7; possible D gene TRBD2, 6 bases. The CDR3 covers 14 residues. The V gene's germline CDR1 is LNHDA and CDR2 SQIVND (reference sequence). V lost 5 bases to trimming and J lost 1 base, with 12 bases between them. The CDR3 sequence is CASSPGTRSYEQYF. In DNA, the CDR3 is TGTGCCAGTAGTCCCGGGACTCGGTCCTACGAGCAGTACTTC.

The gene calls are TRBV13 and TRBJ1-1, with 9 nucleotides matching TRBD1. The CDR3 runs 14 residues. The V and J ends lost 5 bases and 5 bases, in that order; junction bases with no gene match: 6. The germline V gene encodes CDR1 PRHDT and CDR2 FYEKMQ (reference sequence). The CDR3 nucleotides are TGTGCCAGCAGCAAGCGGGACAGGGAGACTGAAGCTTTCTTT. Its protein is CASSKRDRETEAFF.

The rearrangement joins TRBV14 to TRBJ2-3, with D perhaps TRBD2 (6 bases). The CDR3 runs to 13 residues. Germline V lookup: CDR1 SGHDN, CDR2 FVKESK. Trimming took 6 bases from V and 4 from J, leaving 11 bases between them. The CDR3 loop is CASRRTGADTQYF. The CDR3 DNA reads as TGTGCCAGCAGACGGACGGGGGCAGATACGCAGTATTTT.

This chain uses TRBV5-1 with TRBJ1-1; 10 nucleotides agree with TRBD1. The junction had 6 bases not matched to a gene; V was cut back by 4 bases and J by 0 bases. The CDR3 has 16 residues. CDR1 and CDR2 from the germline V gene are SGHRS and YFSETQ. CDR3 residues: CASSLGTGVMNTEAFF. The CDR3 DNA reads TGCGCCAGCAGCCTCGGGACAGGGGTAATGAACACTGAAGCTTTCTTT.

This clone was detected only a few times. CDR3 sequence (DNA): TGTGCCAGCAGTGTTCCGGGACTAGAACGGTTCTTC. Translated: CASSVPGLERFF. The chain joins TRBV28 to TRBJ2-1, with 8 bases aligning to TRBD2. Germline-derived CDR1 and CDR2 are MDHEN and SYDVKM. Unmatched junction bases numbered 9, after V lost 5 bases and J lost 15 bases. CDR3 size: 12 residues.

The gene calls are TRBV23-1 and TRBJ1-1; D is possibly TRBD1 (5 bases). TRBV23-1 is annotated as an ORF whose role is uncertain. There are 15 residues in the CDR3. Trimming took 4 bases from V and 0 from J, leaving 12 bases between them. DNA for the CDR3: TGCGCCAGCAGTCGCCCGACAGTGATGAACACTGAAGCTTTCTTT. Residues: CASSRPTVMNTEAFF.